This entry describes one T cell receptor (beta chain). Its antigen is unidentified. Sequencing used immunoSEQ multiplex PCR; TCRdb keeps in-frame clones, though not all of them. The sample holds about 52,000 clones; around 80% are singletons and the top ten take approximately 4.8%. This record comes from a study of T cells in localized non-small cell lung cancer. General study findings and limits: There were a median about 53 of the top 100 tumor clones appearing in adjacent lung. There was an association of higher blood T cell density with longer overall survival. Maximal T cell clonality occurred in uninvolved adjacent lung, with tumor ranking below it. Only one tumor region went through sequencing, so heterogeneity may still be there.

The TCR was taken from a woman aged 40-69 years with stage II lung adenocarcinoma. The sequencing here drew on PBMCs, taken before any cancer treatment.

CDR3 sequence reads: CASRRSLGNEKLFF. CDR3 DNA sequence: TGTGCCAGCAGAAGAAGTTTGGGTAATGAAAAACTGTTTTTT. V usage is TRBV2 and J usage is TRBJ1-4; no definite D call. Germline CDR1 and CDR2: SNHLY and FYNNEI. V was cut by 6 bases and J by 4 bases, with 12 bases left in between. The CDR3 sequence is 14 residues long.